Following are 20 T cell receptor beta chains from one sample sequenced in a study of T-cell memory formation after mild COVID-19. TCRdb used MiXCR to reprocess the 5' RACE reads, holding one entry per CDR3 protein. The table lists fewer than 60,000 distinct CDR3 sequences, roughly 26% of them singletons. Sequencing was performed on PBMCs or a T cell subset sorted from them (not recorded which). Receptors were obtained from a man aged 18 to 30 who had mild COVID-19 (a few samples of this study predate the infection). Cell type and time point are not known.

This clonotype appeared a few times. This chain uses TRBV7-6 with TRBJ2-3; tentative D call: TRBD2 (5 bases). The V and J ends lost 5 bases and 6 bases respectively, with 6 bases between them. The CDR3 length is 11 residues. Per the germline V gene, CDR1 is SGHVS and CDR2 is FNYEAQ. Written as DNA, the CDR3 is TGTGCCAGCAGCCGCGGGGATACGCAGTATTTT. Translating it yields CASSRGDTQYF.

This clonotype has just a few counts. The chain is built from TRBV6-4 and TRBJ2-3, with 12 positions matching TRBD2. This CDR3 spans 16 amino acids. V was clipped by 0 bases and J by 4 bases; unmatched bases: 2. Germline CDR1 reads MRHNA; CDR2 reads SNTAGT. The CDR3 sequence: CASSDSLAGGADTQYF. Written as DNA, the CDR3 is TGTGCCAGCAGTGACTCACTAGCGGGGGGTGCAGATACGCAGTATTTT.

V is TRBV10-3 and J is TRBJ2-7, with 10 bases aligning to TRBD1. Unmatched junction bases numbered 6, after V lost 3 bases and J lost 4 bases. Germline V gives CDR1 ENHRY, CDR2 SYGVKD. The CDR3 is 15 amino acids. The CDR3 bases are TGTGCCATCAGTGACTCCGGGACAGGGGTTTACGAGCAGTACTTC. This sequence encodes CAISDSGTGVYEQYF.

This clonotype appeared a few times. The rearrangement joins TRBV4-3 to TRBJ2-3; no clear D gene. Trimming took 0 bases from V and 2 from J, leaving 9 bases between them. From germline, CDR1 is LGHNA and CDR2 YSLEER. The CDR3 is 15 amino acids. CDR3 sequence (DNA): TGCGCCAGCAGCCAAGATCGGTCTCCCACAGATACGCAGTATTTT. Residues: CASSQDRSPTDTQYF.

By frequency in the sample, this clonotype is large (0.1 to 1%). This rearrangement joins TRBV7-3 to TRBJ2-1; D uncertain. The CDR3 is 12 residues long. The germline gives CDR1 SGHTA, CDR2 FQGTGA. V lost 5 bases and J lost 10, with 12 bases in between. CDR3 sequence: CASSATLGEQFF. CDR3 coding DNA: TGTGCCAGCAGCGCCACCCTGGGCGAGCAGTTCTTC.

V and J are TRBV11-2 and TRBJ2-1; D unclear. This CDR3 comprises 12 residues. Trimming cost V 3 bases and J 4 bases, with 4 bases left between them. Germline loops: CDR1 SGHAT, CDR2 FQNNGV. In DNA form, the CDR3 reads TGTGCCAGCAGCTTTGATTACAATGAGCAGTTCTTC. Encoded protein: CASSFDYNEQFF.

This clonotype was seen a handful of times. This rearrangement joins TRBV12-3 or TRBV12-4 to TRBJ2-5; TRBD2 is a possible D gene (5 bases). V shed 0 bases and J shed 5 bases, with 10 bases lying between them. CDR3 length: 14 residues. The CDR3 DNA sequence: TGTGCCAGCAGTTTAGCGGCTAGCTGGGAGACCCAGTACTTC. Amino acid sequence: CASSLAASWETQYF.

This clonotype has just a few counts. This chain links TRBV7-9 with TRBJ2-2; TRBD1 matches 7 bases. The V gene end was trimmed by 3 bases and the J gene end by 7 bases; junction bases not matched to a gene: 8. The CDR3 is made up of 15 amino acids. Germline V gives CDR1 SEHNR, CDR2 FQNEAQ (reference sequence). The DNA for the CDR3 is TGTGCCAGCAGCTTCGCACAGGGGTTGGACGGGGAGCTGTTTTTT. Residues: CASSFAQGLDGELFF.

This clonotype showed up just a few times. The chain joins TRBV5-1 to TRBJ2-2; no definite D call. Germline CDR1 is SGHRS and CDR2 is YFSETQ. V was trimmed by 4 bases and J by 1 base, leaving 8 bases between them. The CDR3 covers 14 residues. CDR3 region: CASSQTQNTGELFF. The CDR3 bases are TGCGCCAGCAGCCAAACACAGAACACCGGGGAGCTGTTTTTT.

V is TRBV6-2 or TRBV6-3 and J is TRBJ2-7; D perhaps matches TRBD2 (7 bases). The CDR3 is made up of 14 amino acids. The V end lost 5 bases, the J end lost 5 bases, and 16 bases lay between the germline ends. The germline CDR1 and CDR2 sequences are MNHEY and SVGEGT. The CDR3 is CASSPGAGGHEQYV. In DNA form, the CDR3 reads TGTGCCAGCAGTCCCGGAGCCGGGGGGCACGAGCAGTACGTC.

This clonotype was seen only a few times. The V call is TRBV6-5, the J call TRBJ2-7; perhaps TRBD2 as D (6 bases). Germline V gene data show CDR1 as MNHEY and CDR2 as SVGAGI. The V end lost 7 bases, the J end lost 1 base, and 20 bases lay between the germline ends. The CDR3 is 16 amino acids. CDR3 DNA: TGTGCCAGCATTAACCGAGCGGGCCCCACATCCTACGAGCAGTACTTC. Translated, it gives CASINRAGPTSYEQYF.

This sequence joins TRBV5-1 and TRBJ2-1, with a possible D match to TRBD1 (6 bases). The ends were cut back, 5 bases at V and 6 bases at J, with 12 bases in the middle. Germline loops: CDR1 SGHRS, CDR2 YFSETQ. The CDR3 loop spans 13 amino acids. CDR3 sequence reads: CASRTGLINEQFF. The CDR3 nucleotides read TGCGCCAGCAGAACAGGGCTCATCAATGAGCAGTTCTTC.

The V and J genes are TRBV7-3 and TRBJ2-1, with TRBD2 matching 11 bases. The CDR3 extends over 18 amino acids. The V segment lost 5 bases and the J segment 4 bases; nucleotides outside the gene matches: 13. Germline CDR1 reads SGHTA; CDR2 reads FQGTGA. As DNA, the CDR3 is TGTGCCAGCAGCCTCACACAGACTAGCGGGGTGGGTTACAATGAGCAGTTCTTC. Residues: CASSLTQTSGVGYNEQFF.

V gene TRBV29-1 combines with J gene TRBJ2-1; D might be TRBD1 (6 bases). The CDR3 covers 15 residues. CDR1 is SQVTM, CDR2 ANQGSEA, per germline. Trimming left V 6 bases short and J 0 bases short, with 15 bases between. As DNA, the CDR3 is TGCAGCGTGCTACCTCGGGACAACTCCTACAATGAGCAGTTCTTC. Translation gives CSVLPRDNSYNEQFF.

This chain connects TRBV6-2 or TRBV6-3 to TRBJ1-2; 10 bases line up with TRBD1. Germline-derived CDR1 and CDR2 are MNHEY and SVGEGT. With V trimmed by 4 bases and J by 6 bases, 8 bases remained unmatched. The CDR3 covers 15 residues. CDR3 sequence (DNA): TGTGCCAGCAGTTCTCCGGGACAGGGGCTCGATGGCTACACCTTC. Its protein product is CASSSPGQGLDGYTF.

The CDR3 here is CASKDRGVNQPQHF. For the CDR3, the DNA is TGTGCCAGCAAGGACAGGGGGGTGAATCAGCCCCAGCATTTT. The chain combines TRBV28 with TRBJ1-5; 10 bases are shared with TRBD1. The J segment lost 4 bases and the V segment lost 7 bases, leaving 4 bases of the junction unmatched. The germline V gene has CDR1 MDHEN and CDR2 SYDVKM. The CDR3 is 14 residues long.

V usage is TRBV6-5 and J usage is TRBJ1-2; maybe TRBD1 (6 bases). Germline CDR1 MNHEY, CDR2 SVGAGI. V lost 8 bases, J lost 4 bases, and 20 bases lay in between. The CDR3 extends over 15 amino acids. As DNA, the CDR3 is TGTGCCAGCGGGGGCCGGGCTTCCACCCCCTATGGCTACACCTTC. It encodes CASGGRASTPYGYTF.

V is TRBV4-1 and J is TRBJ2-3, with 10 bases lining up with TRBD2. The J segment lost 1 base and the V segment lost 7 bases, leaving 8 bases of the junction unmatched. Germline CDR1 MGHRA, CDR2 YSYEKL. This CDR3 comprises 16 residues. The CDR3 DNA follows: TGCGCCAGCAACTCAGCGGGGGGGCTTGGCACAGATACGCAGTATTTT. It codes for CASNSAGGLGTDTQYF.

J is TRBJ2-7 and V is TRBV27; D might be TRBD1 (6 bases). The CDR3 is made up of 13 amino acids. Germline V gene data show CDR1 as MNHEY and CDR2 as SMNVEV (reference sequence). The V gene lost 5 bases and the J gene lost 5 bases, with 13 bases spanning the gap. CDR3 residues: CASSPRTDDEQYF. The CDR3 DNA is TGTGCCAGCAGTCCCCGGACAGACGACGAGCAGTACTTC.

The chain carries TRBV7-6 and TRBJ2-5; 7 bases line up with TRBD1. The CDR3 runs 17 residues. CDR1 is SGHVS, CDR2 FNYEAQ, per germline. V lost 5 bases, J lost 1 base, and 13 bases stayed unmatched. For the CDR3, the DNA is TGTGCCAGCAGCCTATTAAATACAGGGACAGTCCAAGAGACCCAGTACTTC. This gives the protein CASSLLNTGTVQETQYF. Full variable domain (rest looked up from reference TRBV7-6 and TRBJ2-5): GAGVSQSPRYKVTKRGQDVALRCDPISGHVSLYWYRQALGQGPEFLTYFNYEAQQDKSGLPNDRFSAERPEGSISTLTIQRTEQRDSAMYRCASSLLNTGTVQETQYFGPGTRLLVL.